The 24 T cell receptor beta chains given below trace back to one sample, sequenced in a study of blood T cell repertoires in COVID-19. The method was immunoSEQ multiplex PCR; TCRdb's version includes in-frame clones alone and lacks a portion of them. The sample yields under 350,000 clones, less than 90% seen once. The sequencing input was peripheral blood. The receptors originated from a man aged 55 to 70 who had recovered from COVID-19.

J is TRBJ2-5 and V is TRBV5-5; 8 bases line up with TRBD2. This CDR3 is built from 16 residues. J gave up 9 bases and V 0 bases, and 13 bases lay outside the gene matches. Germline V gene data show CDR1 as SGHKS and CDR2 as YYEKEE (reference sequence). CDR3 DNA: TGTGCCAGCAGCTTGGTTGGCCTAGCGGGTCCCCAGGCCCAGTACTTC. Residues: CASSLVGLAGPQAQYF.

This clone has only a few counts. The chain recombines TRBV30 with TRBJ2-2, with a possible D match to TRBD2 (5 bases). Trimming removed 3 bases from V and 2 bases from J, with 10 bases in between. Germline V gene sequence: CDR1 GTSNPN, CDR2 SVGIG (reference sequence). The CDR3 is 14 amino acids. Here the CDR3 reads CAWRQRFNTGELFF. The DNA of the CDR3 is TGTGCCTGGAGGCAGCGGTTCAACACCGGGGAGCTGTTTTTT.

This chain links TRBV6-2 or TRBV6-3 with TRBJ1-6, with a possible D match to TRBD1 (6 bases). Between the trimmed V and J ends, which lost 1 base and 6 bases, there was a span of 10 bases. CDR3 length: 15 residues. Per the germline V gene, CDR1 is MNHEY and CDR2 is SVGEGT. The CDR3 region has the DNA TGTGCCAGCAGTTACTACGGGACATTTAATTCACCCCTCCACTTT. Translating it yields CASSYYGTFNSPLHF.

The genes are TRBV15 and TRBJ2-1; D might be TRBD1 (5 bases). The CDR3 is made up of 16 amino acids. Germline V CDR1 and CDR2: LNHNV, YYDKDF (reference sequence). Between the trimmed V and J ends, which lost 0 bases and 8 bases, there was a span of 17 bases. The CDR3 nucleotides read TGTGCCACCAGCAGAGATTTACAGGAAATCCGCCATGAGCAGTTCTTC. The encoded protein is CATSRDLQEIRHEQFF.

V and J are TRBV7-6 and TRBJ2-1, with 7 nucleotides matching TRBD1. Germline V gene lookup returns CDR1 SGHVS and CDR2 FNYEAQ. The CDR3 has 13 amino acids. The ends lost 3 bases at V and 6 bases at J; junction bases unmatched: 2. The CDR3 nucleotides are TGTGCCAGCAGCTTCCCAGGGGGCAATGAGCAGTTCTTC. As protein: CASSFPGGNEQFF.

This clone was seen just once. The chain joins TRBV10-3 to TRBJ1-5; 9 nucleotides match TRBD1. Per germline, CDR1 ENHRY and CDR2 SYGVKD. Unmatched junction bases numbered 7, after V lost 5 bases and J lost 11 bases. The CDR3 sequence is 13 residues long. The CDR3: CAISQTGGVTQHF. The CDR3 DNA follows: TGTGCCATCAGTCAGACAGGGGGTGTGACCCAGCATTTT.

The chain has TRBV5-1 and TRBJ1-3; tentative D call: TRBD1 (6 bases). Germline V gives CDR1 SGHRS, CDR2 YFSETQ. Trimming shortened V by 5 bases and J by 4 bases, and 13 bases separated the two germline ends. The CDR3 extends over 14 amino acids. Here the CDR3 DNA reads TGCGCCAGCAGACCAACAGGGCGAGGAAACACCATATATTTT. This sequence encodes CASRPTGRGNTIYF.

The chain is built from TRBV6-5 and TRBJ1-2; no clear D gene. The V gene's germline CDR1 is MNHEY and CDR2 SVGAGI. The CDR3 spans 13 residues. Trimming shortened V by 4 bases and J by 8 bases, and 14 bases separated the two germline ends. CDR3 in DNA: TGTGCCAGCAGTTCAGACACCCTCGGCGGCTACACCTTC. This translates into CASSSDTLGGYTF.

V gene TRBV29-1 combines with J gene TRBJ2-1; the match to TRBD2 covers 10 bases. V was pared by 2 bases and J by 0 bases, with 1 base of the junction left unmatched. Per the germline V gene, CDR1 is SQVTM and CDR2 is ANQGSEA. CDR3 length: 15 residues. CDR3 DNA: TGCAGCGTTGAAACTAGCGGGACCTCCTACAATGAGCAGTTCTTC. It codes for CSVETSGTSYNEQFF.

The chain is built from TRBV27 and TRBJ2-1; D is possibly TRBD2 (5 bases). The CDR3 is 13 amino acids. CDR1 and CDR2 from the germline V gene are MNHEY and SMNVEV (reference sequence). V was clipped by 3 bases and J by 6 bases, with 9 bases between them. CDR3 sequence (DNA): TGTGCCAGCAGTTTCCTAGCCTCCAATGAGCAGTTCTTC. Residues: CASSFLASNEQFF.

This chain joins TRBV30 and TRBJ2-1, with TRBD1 matching over 9 bases. V lost 1 base to trimming and J lost 0 bases; unmatched junction nucleotides: 10. The CDR3 spans 18 residues. The V gene's germline CDR1 is GTSNPN and CDR2 SVGIG (reference sequence). This CDR3 reads CAWSEDRGVGDSYNEQFF. The CDR3 DNA reads TGTGCCTGGAGTGAGGACAGGGGAGTTGGGGACTCCTACAATGAGCAGTTCTTC.

The chain recombines TRBV5-1 with TRBJ2-6; D remains ambiguous. Germline assignment: CDR1 SGHRS and CDR2 YFSETQ. The CDR3 is 14 amino acids. The V end was cut by 9 bases, the J end by 0 bases, with 10 bases between. CDR3 nucleotide sequence: TGCGCCACCCGAGTAAGCTCTGGGGCCAACGTCCTGACTTTC. It is translated as CATRVSSGANVLTF.

The chain joins TRBV21-1 to TRBJ2-4; the table's D call, TRBD2, was not checked against the DNA. TRBV21-1 is flagged as a pseudogene. The CDR3 is made up of 16 amino acids. The CDR3 region is CASSERREGAKNIQYF. As DNA, the CDR3 is TGTGCCAGCAGCGAAAGGCGGGAGGGGGCCAAAAACATTCAGTACTTC.

The chain employs TRBV3-1 (or the pseudogene TRBV3-2) and TRBJ2-1; the D gene is possibly TRBD2 (6 bases). This CDR3 is 17 amino acids long. The V end lost 4 bases, the J end lost 2 bases, and 18 bases lay between the germline ends. Germline CDR1 and CDR2: LGHDT and YNNKEL (reference sequence). CDR3: CASSRGTARGTYNEQFF. CDR3 coding DNA: TGTGCCAGCAGCCGCGGGACGGCACGAGGTACCTACAATGAGCAGTTCTTC.

The chain combines TRBV6-2 or TRBV6-3 with TRBJ2-7, with 8 nucleotides matching TRBD1. The germline gives CDR1 MNHEY, CDR2 SVGEGT. V gave up 6 bases and J gave up 3 bases; unmatched junction bases: 13. The CDR3 is made up of 16 amino acids. The CDR3 here is CASSNIGTGLNYEQYF. The CDR3 DNA reads TGTGCCAGCAGCAATATCGGGACAGGCCTTAACTACGAGCAGTACTTC.

This CDR3 is CACDRRSSGRTEQFF. CDR3 DNA sequence: TGTGCCTGCGACCGAAGGTCCAGCGGGAGGACTGAGCAGTTCTTC. The rearrangement uses TRBV3-1 (or the pseudogene TRBV3-2) and TRBJ2-1, with 9 nucleotides matching TRBD2. The J segment lost 9 bases and the V segment lost 11 bases, leaving 17 bases of the junction unmatched. The germline V gene encodes CDR1 LGHDT and CDR2 YNNKEL (reference sequence). CDR3 length: 15 amino acids.

This rearrangement joins TRBV15 to TRBJ1-3; D is unclear. The germline CDR1 and CDR2 sequences are LNHNV and YYDKDF (reference sequence). V lost 0 bases and J 6 bases, leaving 9 bases between the germline ends. This CDR3 region has 14 residues. CDR3 bases: TGTGCCACCAGCAGAGAAGGGAGTGAAAACACCATATATTTT. Its translation: CATSREGSENTIYF.

This chain connects TRBV10-3 to TRBJ2-7, with D possibly matching TRBD2 (7 bases). The germline V and J ends were trimmed by 2 bases and 5 bases, with 13 bases remaining between them. The CDR3 sequence is 14 residues long. Germline V gives CDR1 ENHRY, CDR2 SYGVKD. DNA of the CDR3: TGTGCCATCAGTGAGCCTGGGGAGGGGGACGAGCAGTACTTC. This encodes CAISEPGEGDEQYF.

V usage is TRBV5-5 and J usage is TRBJ2-3, with a possible D match to TRBD1 (5 bases). V was pared by 0 bases and J by 2 bases, with 13 bases between. The length of the CDR3 is 16 residues. Germline V lookup: CDR1 SGHKS, CDR2 YYEKEE (reference sequence). The CDR3 coding sequence is TGTGCCAGCAGCTTGGTTTCAGGGCTAGACACAGATACGCAGTATTTT. Its protein is CASSLVSGLDTDTQYF.

This clone was seen just once. This chain uses TRBV11-2 with TRBJ2-7; 7 bases are a match to TRBD2. CDR1 is SGHAT and CDR2 is FQNNGV in the germline V gene. V shed 6 bases and J 2 bases; nucleotides not matched to a gene: 10. This CDR3 is built from 15 residues. The CDR3, as DNA: TGTGCCAGCAGTTGGGGGGGGGTTGGCACCTACGAGCAGTACTTC. Translation: CASSWGGVGTYEQYF.

J is TRBJ2-6 and V is TRBV5-6; tentatively, D is TRBD1 (6 bases). Trimming pared 7 bases from V and 0 bases from J, leaving 20 bases between. Germline CDR1 reads SGHDT; CDR2 reads YYEEEE. The CDR3 spans 18 residues. DNA for the CDR3: TGTGCCAGCCAGGGACACCCCGCCTTTGACTCTGGGGCCAACGTCCTGACTTTC. It is translated as CASQGHPAFDSGANVLTF.

The V and J genes are TRBV7-3 and TRBJ2-7, with TRBD1 as a possible D gene (6 bases). Germline V gene data show CDR1 as SGHTA and CDR2 as FQGTGA. Between the trimmed V and J ends, which lost 0 bases and 4 bases, there was a span of 13 bases. CDR3 length equals 15 residues. The CDR3 DNA reads TGTGCCAGCAGCTTAACGCCGGCAGGACAGTACGAGCAGTACTTC. Protein sequence: CASSLTPAGQYEQYF.

The gene calls are TRBV5-5 and TRBJ2-1, with 12 bases identical to TRBD1. The CDR3 has 15 residues. With 3 bases clipped from V and 9 bases from J, the junction kept 7 bases outside the gene matches. The germline V gene has CDR1 SGHKS and CDR2 YYEKEE (reference sequence). CDR3 nucleotide sequence: TGTGCCAGCAGCTGGCCCGGGACAGGGGGCGGTGAGCAGTTCTTC. It specifies CASSWPGTGGGEQFF.

The chain is built from TRBV7-9 and TRBJ1-2; 7 bases agree with TRBD1. The V segment lost 0 bases and the J segment 4 bases; nucleotides outside the gene matches: 5. Germline loops: CDR1 SEHNR, CDR2 FQNEAQ (reference sequence). The CDR3 contains 15 residues. As DNA, the CDR3 is TGTGCCAGCAGCTTAGCGTCCGGGACAGTCTATGGCTACACCTTC. The encoded protein is CASSLASGTVYGYTF. Variable domain in full (rest from reference TRBV7-9 and TRBJ1-2): DTGVSQNPRHKITKRGQNVTFRCDPISEHNRLYWYRQTLGQGPEFLTYFQNEAQLEKSRLLSDRFSAERPKGSFSTLEIQRTEQGDSAMYLCASSLASGTVYGYTFGSGTRLTVV.